These 4 T cell receptor beta chains came from one sample sequenced in a study of siplizumab effects on memory and regulatory T cells. Produced via immunoSEQ multiplex PCR; TCRdb's table is partial and in-frame only. The sample lists 95,000 to 130,000 clones; 94% were seen once. Material: non-Treg CD4+ T cells sorted from blood. Receptors were obtained from a human donor in good health.

This chain uses TRBV5-1 with TRBJ1-3, with TRBD1 matching over 7 bases. V trimming: 0 bases; J trimming: 0 bases; junction bases outside the gene matches: 9. The germline gives CDR1 SGHRS, CDR2 YFSETQ. The CDR3 is made up of 18 amino acids. The CDR3 protein is CASSLEFGTATSGNTIYF. For the CDR3, the DNA is TGCGCCAGCAGCTTGGAGTTCGGGACAGCGACCTCTGGAAACACCATATATTTT.

This chain joins TRBV7-9 and TRBJ2-2; 13 bases agree with TRBD2. V lost 4 bases and J lost 5; bases outside the gene matches: 4. CDR3 length: 16 amino acids. Germline loops: CDR1 SEHNR, CDR2 FQNEAQ (reference sequence). CDR3 nucleotide sequence: TGTGCCAGCAGCTCCGGGACTAGCGGGAAAACCGGGGAGCTGTTTTTT. It translates to CASSSGTSGKTGELFF.

The gene calls are TRBV7-2 and TRBJ1-5; 7 bases are shared with TRBD1. V lost 5 bases to trimming and J lost 5 bases; unmatched junction nucleotides: 6. The CDR3 contains 14 residues. The V gene's germline CDR1 is SGHTA and CDR2 FQGNSA. The CDR3 DNA follows: TGTGCCAGCAGCCGGGACAGCTCCTATCAGCCCCAGCATTTT. Amino acid sequence: CASSRDSSYQPQHF.

This clone was found once. The J gene is TRBJ2-3, the V gene TRBV6-5, with TRBD2 as a possible D gene (5 bases). The CDR3 consists of 14 residues. CDR1 is MNHEY and CDR2 is SVGAGI in the germline V gene. Trimming pared 0 bases from V and 4 bases from J, leaving 8 bases between. Here the CDR3 DNA reads TGTGCCAGCAGTTACTCGCGGGTGGCAGATACGCAGTATTTT. Protein: CASSYSRVADTQYF.